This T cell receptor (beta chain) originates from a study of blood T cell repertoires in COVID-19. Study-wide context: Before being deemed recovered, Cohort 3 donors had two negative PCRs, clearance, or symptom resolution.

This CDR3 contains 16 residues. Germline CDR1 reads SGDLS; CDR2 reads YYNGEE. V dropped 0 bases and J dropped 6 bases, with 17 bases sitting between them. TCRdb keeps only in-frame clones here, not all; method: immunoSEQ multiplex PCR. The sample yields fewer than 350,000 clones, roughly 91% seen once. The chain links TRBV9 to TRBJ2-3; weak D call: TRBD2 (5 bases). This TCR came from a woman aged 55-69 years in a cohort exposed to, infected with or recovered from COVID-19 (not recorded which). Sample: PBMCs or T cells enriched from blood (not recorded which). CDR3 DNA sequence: TGTGCCAGCAGCGTAGCTCTAGCTCTGGGAGAGGATACGCAGTATTTT. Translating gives CASSVALALGEDTQYF.